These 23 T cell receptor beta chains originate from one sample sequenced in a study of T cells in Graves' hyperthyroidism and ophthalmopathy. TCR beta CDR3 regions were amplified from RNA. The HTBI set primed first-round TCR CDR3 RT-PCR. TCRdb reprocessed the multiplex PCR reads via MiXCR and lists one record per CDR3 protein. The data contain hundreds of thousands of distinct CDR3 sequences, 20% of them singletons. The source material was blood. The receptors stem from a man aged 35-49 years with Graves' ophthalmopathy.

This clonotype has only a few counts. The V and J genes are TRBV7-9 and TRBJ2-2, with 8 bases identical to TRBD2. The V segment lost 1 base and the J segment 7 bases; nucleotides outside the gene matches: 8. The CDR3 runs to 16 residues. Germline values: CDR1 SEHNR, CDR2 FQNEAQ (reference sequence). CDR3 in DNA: TGTGCCAGCAGCTTAGATTTAAGCGGGAGTCACGGGGAGCTGTTTTTT. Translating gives CASSLDLSGSHGELFF.

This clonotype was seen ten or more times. CDR3 nucleotides: TGTGCCAGCTCACCACCGGGACAGGGAGACTATGGCTACACCTTC. Its translation is CASSPPGQGDYGYTF. This sequence joins TRBV18 and TRBJ1-2, with TRBD1 identical over 9 bases. V trimming: 0 bases; J trimming: 3 bases; junction bases outside the gene matches: 2. The germline gives CDR1 KGHSH, CDR2 LQKENI. The CDR3 is 15 amino acids.

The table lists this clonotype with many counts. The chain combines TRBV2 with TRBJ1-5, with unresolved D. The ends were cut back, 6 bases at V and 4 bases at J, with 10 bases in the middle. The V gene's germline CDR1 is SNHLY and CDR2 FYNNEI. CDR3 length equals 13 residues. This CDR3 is CASRADVNQPQHF. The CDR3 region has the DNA TGTGCCAGCAGAGCGGACGTAAATCAGCCCCAGCATTTT.

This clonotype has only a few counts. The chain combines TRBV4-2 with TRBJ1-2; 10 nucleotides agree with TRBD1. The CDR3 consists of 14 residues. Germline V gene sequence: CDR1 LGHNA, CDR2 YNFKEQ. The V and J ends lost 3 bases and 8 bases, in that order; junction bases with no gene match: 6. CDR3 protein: CASSQSGQGSGYTF. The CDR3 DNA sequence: TGTGCCAGCAGCCAGTCGGGACAGGGGAGCGGCTACACCTTC.

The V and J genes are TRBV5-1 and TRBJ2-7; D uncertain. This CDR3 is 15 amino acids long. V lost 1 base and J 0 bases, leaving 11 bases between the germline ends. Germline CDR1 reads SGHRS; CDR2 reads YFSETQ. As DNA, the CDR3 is TGCGCCAGCAGCTTGAATTGGCAGAGCTCCTACGAGCAGTACTTC. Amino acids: CASSLNWQSSYEQYF.

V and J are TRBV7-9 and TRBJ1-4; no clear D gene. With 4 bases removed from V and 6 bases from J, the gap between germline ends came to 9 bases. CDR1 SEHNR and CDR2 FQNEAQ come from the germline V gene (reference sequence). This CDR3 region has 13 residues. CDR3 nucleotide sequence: TGTGCCAGCAGCTCCCTCGCCGATGAAAAACTGTTTTTT. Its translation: CASSSLADEKLFF.

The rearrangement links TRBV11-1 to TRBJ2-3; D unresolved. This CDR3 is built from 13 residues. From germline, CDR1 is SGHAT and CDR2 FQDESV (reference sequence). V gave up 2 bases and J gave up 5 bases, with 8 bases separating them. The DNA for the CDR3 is TGTGCCAGCAGCTTAAGTTGGAAAGATACGCAGTATTTT. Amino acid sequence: CASSLSWKDTQYF.

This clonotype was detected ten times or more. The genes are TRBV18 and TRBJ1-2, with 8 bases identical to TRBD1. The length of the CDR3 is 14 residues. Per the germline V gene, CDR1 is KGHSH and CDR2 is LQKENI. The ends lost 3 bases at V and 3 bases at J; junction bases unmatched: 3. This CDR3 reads CASSPATGDYGYTF. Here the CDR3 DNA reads TGTGCCAGCTCACCGGCGACAGGGGACTATGGCTACACCTTC.

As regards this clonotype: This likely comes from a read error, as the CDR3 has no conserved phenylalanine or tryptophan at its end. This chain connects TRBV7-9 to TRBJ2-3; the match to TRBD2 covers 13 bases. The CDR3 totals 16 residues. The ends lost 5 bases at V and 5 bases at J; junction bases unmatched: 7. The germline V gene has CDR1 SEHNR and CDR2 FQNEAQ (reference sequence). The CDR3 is CASSPTSGGRKDTQYC. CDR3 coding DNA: TGTGCCAGCAGCCCGACTAGCGGGGGGAGGAAAGATACGCAGTATTGT.

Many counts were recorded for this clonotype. The chain's CDR3 is CASSFRRLAGSWGDTQYF. In DNA, the CDR3 is TGCGCCAGCAGCTTTAGGAGACTAGCGGGGAGTTGGGGAGATACGCAGTATTTT. V and J are TRBV5-1 and TRBJ2-3; TRBD2 matches at 11 bases. CDR1 SGHRS and CDR2 YFSETQ come from the germline V gene. J gave up 5 bases and V 2 bases, and 13 bases lay outside the gene matches. This CDR3 has 18 residues.

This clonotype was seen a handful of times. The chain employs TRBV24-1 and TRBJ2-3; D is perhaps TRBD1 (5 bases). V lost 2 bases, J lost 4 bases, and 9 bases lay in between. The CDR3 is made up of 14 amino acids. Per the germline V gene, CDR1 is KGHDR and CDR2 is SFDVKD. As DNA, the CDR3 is TGTGCCACCAGTGATTCTACAGGCGCAGATACGCAGTATTTT. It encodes CATSDSTGADTQYF.

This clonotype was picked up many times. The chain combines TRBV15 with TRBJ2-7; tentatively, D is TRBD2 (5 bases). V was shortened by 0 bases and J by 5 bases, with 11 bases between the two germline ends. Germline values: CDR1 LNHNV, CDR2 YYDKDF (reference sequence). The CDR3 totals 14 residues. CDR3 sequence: CATSRDPGSHEQYF. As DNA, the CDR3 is TGTGCCACCAGCAGAGATCCGGGGTCGCACGAGCAGTACTTC.

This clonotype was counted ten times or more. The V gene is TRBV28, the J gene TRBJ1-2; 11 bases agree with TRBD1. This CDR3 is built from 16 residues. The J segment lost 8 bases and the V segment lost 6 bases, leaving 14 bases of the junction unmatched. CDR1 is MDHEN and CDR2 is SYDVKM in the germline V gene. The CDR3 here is CASSQPSPGTGGGYTF. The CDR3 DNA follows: TGTGCCAGCAGCCAACCCAGCCCCGGGACAGGGGGGGGCTACACCTTC.

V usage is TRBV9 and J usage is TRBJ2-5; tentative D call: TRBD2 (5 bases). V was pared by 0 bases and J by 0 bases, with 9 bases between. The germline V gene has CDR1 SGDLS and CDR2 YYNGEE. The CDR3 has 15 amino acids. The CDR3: CASSVVSGNQETQYF. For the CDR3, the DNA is TGTGCCAGCAGCGTAGTTTCGGGAAACCAAGAGACCCAGTACTTC.

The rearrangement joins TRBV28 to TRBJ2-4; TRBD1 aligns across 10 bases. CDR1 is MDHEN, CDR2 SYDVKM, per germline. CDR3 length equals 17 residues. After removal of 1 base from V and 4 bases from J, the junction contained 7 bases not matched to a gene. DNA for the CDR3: TGTGCCAGCAGTTTATTTAGGGGGGGACAGGGGAAAAACATTCAGTACTTC. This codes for CASSLFRGGQGKNIQYF.

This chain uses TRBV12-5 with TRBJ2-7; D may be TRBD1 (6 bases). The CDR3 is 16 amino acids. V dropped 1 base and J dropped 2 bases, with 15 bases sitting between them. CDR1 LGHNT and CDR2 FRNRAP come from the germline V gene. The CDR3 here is CASGLATGNLPYEQYF. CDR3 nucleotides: TGTGCTAGTGGTTTGGCGACAGGTAACCTTCCCTACGAGCAGTACTTC.

The CDR3 DNA reads as TGCAGTGCTAGTTTAGGAACTAGGGGCAATCAGCCCCAGCATTTT. It yields the protein CSASLGTRGNQPQHF. The rearrangement links TRBV20-1 to TRBJ1-5, with D hard to call. Trimming removed 3 bases at V and 2 bases at J, with 14 bases between. Germline CDR1 and CDR2: DFQATT and SNEGSKA (reference sequence). The CDR3 has 15 amino acids.

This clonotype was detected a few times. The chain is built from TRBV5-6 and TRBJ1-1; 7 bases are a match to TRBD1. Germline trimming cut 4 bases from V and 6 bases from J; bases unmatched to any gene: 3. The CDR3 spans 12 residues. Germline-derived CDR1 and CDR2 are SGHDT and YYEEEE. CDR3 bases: TGTGCCAGCAGCCGAACAGGGGCTGAAGCTTTCTTT. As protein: CASSRTGAEAFF.

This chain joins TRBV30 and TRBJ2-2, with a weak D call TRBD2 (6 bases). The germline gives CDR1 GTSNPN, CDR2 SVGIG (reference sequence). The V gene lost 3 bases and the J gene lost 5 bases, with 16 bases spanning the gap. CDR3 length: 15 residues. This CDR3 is CAWSPLGLATGELFF. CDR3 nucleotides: TGTGCCTGGAGCCCCTTGGGGCTAGCGACCGGGGAGCTGTTTTTT.

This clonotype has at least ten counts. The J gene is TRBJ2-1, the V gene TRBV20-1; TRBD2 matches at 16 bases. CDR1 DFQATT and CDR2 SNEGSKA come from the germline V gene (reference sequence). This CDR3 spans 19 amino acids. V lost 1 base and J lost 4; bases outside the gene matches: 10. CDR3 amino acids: CSARAPPGTSGRGYNEQFF. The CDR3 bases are TGCAGTGCTAGAGCTCCCCCCGGGACTAGCGGGAGGGGGTACAATGAGCAGTTCTTC.

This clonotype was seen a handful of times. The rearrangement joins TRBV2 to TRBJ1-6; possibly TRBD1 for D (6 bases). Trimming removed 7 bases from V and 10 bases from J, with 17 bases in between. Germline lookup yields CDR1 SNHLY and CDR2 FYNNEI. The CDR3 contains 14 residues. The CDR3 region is CASTTRGIQSPLHF. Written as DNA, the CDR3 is TGTGCCAGCACCACGAGGGGGATTCAGTCACCCCTCCACTTT. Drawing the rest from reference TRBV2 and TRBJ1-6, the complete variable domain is EPEVTQTPSHQVTQMGQEVILRCVPISNHLYFYWYRQILGQKVEFLVSFYNNEISEKSEIFDDQFSVERPDGSNFTLKIRSTKLEDSAMYFCASTTRGIQSPLHFGNGTRLTVT.

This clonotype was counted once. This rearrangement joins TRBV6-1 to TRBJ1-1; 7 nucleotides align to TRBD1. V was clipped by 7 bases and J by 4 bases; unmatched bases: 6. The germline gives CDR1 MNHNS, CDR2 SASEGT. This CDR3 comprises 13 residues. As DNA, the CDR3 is TGTGCCAGCACCCAACAGGGGCGCACTGAAGCTTTCTTT. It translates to CASTQQGRTEAFF.

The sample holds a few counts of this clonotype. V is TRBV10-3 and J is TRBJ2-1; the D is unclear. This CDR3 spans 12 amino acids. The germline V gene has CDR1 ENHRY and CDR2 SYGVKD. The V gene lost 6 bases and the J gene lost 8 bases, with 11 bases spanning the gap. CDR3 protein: CAIRPERDEQFF. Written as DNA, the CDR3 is TGTGCCATCAGGCCAGAAAGGGATGAGCAGTTCTTC.